This is a list of T cell receptor beta chains from one sample in a study of cytomegalovirus exposure and HLA in healthy donors. The repertoire was sequenced with immunoSEQ multiplex PCR; TCRdb's copy has only in-frame clones and lacks some. The sample lists around 150,000 clones, about four fifths occurring once. The specimen sequenced was PBMCs. These receptor sequences come from a girl aged 5 to 17 in good health and CMV-seropositive. The CDR3 runs from the conserved cysteine through the conserved F or W. The order of the fields is J gene, D gene, clone size, V gene, CDR3 protein, CDR3 DNA. D genes are given only for firm matches. Part of the rows lack a size; the others show once, few, many or a class for expanded clones.

TRBJ2-2 . . TRBV4-1 CASSQESRDTGELFF TGCGCCAGCAGCCAAGAAAGCAGGGACACCGGGGAGCTGTTTTTT
TRBJ2-7 . . TRBV19 CASRSGHTLSGYSYEQYF TGTGCCAGTAGGTCGGGACACACCCTAAGCGGCTACTCCTACGAGCAGTACTTC
TRBJ2-5 . . TRBV6-5 CASSLRVGETQYF TGTGCCAGCAGTCTCAGGGTTGGGGAGACCCAGTACTTC
TRBJ1-2 TRBD1 . TRBV5-1 CASQQGGNYGYTF TGCGCCAGCCAACAGGGGGGAAACTATGGCTACACCTTC
TRBJ1-1 . few TRBV5-6 CASIRRGVWNTEAFF TGTGCCAGTATTAGGAGGGGAGTATGGAACACTGAAGCTTTCTTT
TRBJ1-1 . . TRBV5-1 CASSITGGRGDTEAFF TGCGCCAGCAGCATAACCGGAGGGAGGGGAGACACTGAAGCTTTCTTT
TRBJ2-6 TRBD2 . TRBV19 CASSMSGGASGANVLTF TGTGCCAGTAGTATGTCGGGGGGGGCATCTGGGGCCAACGTCCTGACTTTC
TRBJ1-2 . . TRBV27 CASSLIGSYGYTF TGTGCCAGCAGTTTAATAGGGAGCTATGGCTACACCTTC
TRBJ2-2 . once TRBV30 CAWSSGTGELFF TGTGCCTGGAGTTCGGGCACCGGGGAGCTGTTTTTT
TRBJ1-6 . . TRBV30 CAWSGGANSPLHF TGTGCCTGGAGTGGGGGCGCGAATTCACCCCTCCACTTT
TRBJ2-5 TRBD2 . TRBV4-1 CASSALGRAGETQYF TGCGCCAGCAGCGCCCTTGGGAGGGCGGGGGAGACCCAGTACTTC
TRBJ2-3 . . TRBV5-1 CASSLAPRDTQYF TGCGCCAGCAGCTTGGCGCCACGGGATACGCAGTATTTT
TRBJ2-1 TRBD2 . TRBV7-3 CASSLLAGDNEQFF TGTGCCAGCAGCTTGTTAGCGGGGGACAATGAGCAGTTCTTC
TRBJ1-1 . . TRBV27 CASSSIGGNTEAFF TGTGCCAGCTCATCTATCGGGGGAAATACTGAAGCTTTCTTT
TRBJ2-1 TRBD1 . TRBV15 CATSRDRRQGAHNEQFF TGTGCCACCAGCAGAGATCGGCGACAGGGGGCGCACAATGAGCAGTTCTTC
TRBJ1-1 TRBD1 . TRBV16 CASSQVTGGGLAEAFF TGTGCCAGCAGCCAAGTTACAGGGGGAGGTCTAGCTGAAGCTTTCTTT
TRBJ2-7 . . TRBV7-9 CSSSLKGGNLKVSYEQYF TGTTCCAGCAGCCTCAAAGGGGGAAATTTAAAGGTCTCCTACGAGCAGTACTTC
TRBJ2-7 TRBD1 . TRBV30 CAWNLGGFGDEQYF TGTGCCTGGAATCTAGGGGGCTTCGGGGACGAGCAGTACTTC
TRBJ2-7 TRBD2 . TRBV28 CASSVTSGSFYEQYF TGTGCCAGCAGCGTCACTAGCGGGAGCTTTTACGAGCAGTACTTC
TRBJ1-1 TRBD1 . TRBV4-2 CASANRDRAMNTEAFF TGTGCCAGCGCAAACCGGGACAGGGCTATGAACACTGAAGCTTTCTTT
TRBJ2-3 TRBD2 once TRBV5-1 CASSLALAGITDTQYF TGCGCCAGCAGCTTGGCACTAGCGGGAATTACAGATACGCAGTATTTT
TRBJ2-7 . . TRBV19 CASPHEAVYEQYF TGTGCCAGCCCCCACGAGGCAGTATACGAGCAGTACTTC
TRBJ2-3 . . TRBV7-9 CASSFLTGSPDTQYF TGTGCCAGCAGCTTTTTAACAGGGTCTCCAGATACGCAGTATTTT
TRBJ1-4 . . TRBV4-1 CASSQVLGQGVKKLFF TGCGCCAGCAGCCAAGTTTTAGGGCAGGGCGTTAAAAAACTGTTTTTT
TRBJ1-1 TRBD1 few TRBV29-1 CSVTQGAGEAFF TGCAGCGTTACACAGGGGGCGGGTGAAGCTTTCTTT
TRBJ2-1 TRBD2 . TRBV7-3 CASSLSSPSGLADNEQFF TGTGCCAGCAGCTTAAGTTCCCCTTCGGGACTAGCGGATAATGAGCAGTTCTTC
TRBJ2-1 . . TRBV15 CATSSVSGLVGNEQFF TGTGCCACCAGCTCCGTCAGCGGGCTCGTCGGCAATGAGCAGTTCTTC
TRBJ2-2 TRBD2 . TRBV5-4 CATSGGYTGELFF TGTGCCACGAGCGGGGGGTACACCGGGGAGCTGTTTTTT
TRBJ2-5 . once TRBV7-3 CTSSRDYQETQYF TGTACCAGCAGTCGGGACTACCAAGAGACCCAGTACTTC
TRBJ2-7 TRBD1 . TRBV30 CAWRRTGSSSYEQYF TGTGCCTGGAGAAGGACAGGGTCGAGCTCCTACGAGCAGTACTTC
TRBJ2-2 TRBD2 . TRBV2 CASSGPGLAITGELFF TGTGCCAGCAGTGGACCGGGACTAGCAATCACCGGGGAGCTGTTTTTT
TRBJ1-4 . . TRBV21-1 CASSKNTGTNEKLFF TGTGCCAGCAGCAAGAACACAGGGACTAATGAAAAACTGTTTTTT
TRBJ2-3 . . TRBV5-4 CASSLTSSSTDTQYF TGTGCCAGCAGTCTCACTAGCTCGAGCACAGATACGCAGTATTTT
TRBJ1-1 . once TRBV18 CASSRGGEYTEAFF TGTGCCAGCTCACGGGGGGGGGAGTATACTGAAGCTTTCTTT
TRBJ2-1 . . TRBV5-8 CASSSGYNEQFF TGTGCCAGCAGCTCCGGCTACAATGAGCAGTTCTTC
TRBJ1-5 . once TRBV12-2 CASRRTGDIWQPQHF TGTGCAAGTCGCCGGACAGGGGATATCTGGCAGCCCCAGCATTTT
TRBJ2-1 . . TRBV5-1 CASSFGAHNEQFF TGCGCCAGCAGCTTCGGAGCCCACAATGAGCAGTTCTTC
TRBJ2-7 . . TRBV27 CASSSTGPSGEQYF TGTGCCAGCAGTAGCACAGGGCCCTCTGGCGAGCAGTACTTC
TRBJ1-4 TRBD1 few TRBV27 CATKTGTNEKLFF TGTGCCACCAAGACAGGGACTAATGAAAAACTGTTTTTT
TRBJ2-7 TRBD2 . TRBV13 CASSSSGYEQYF TGTGCCAGCAGCTCTAGCGGGTACGAGCAGTACTTC
TRBJ2-5 . . TRBV18 CASSPRSGKETQYF TGTGCCAGCTCACCGAGGTCGGGGAAAGAGACCCAGTACTTC
TRBJ1-3 TRBD1 few TRBV19 CASSPGQGVRNTIYF TGTGCCAGTAGCCCGGGACAGGGGGTCCGAAACACCATATATTTT